The next 21 T cell receptor beta chains were all read from a single sample in a study of control samples from healthy donors and cancer patients. The assay was immunoSEQ multiplex PCR, and TCRdb's table has in-frame clones only and misses some. There are roughly 86,000 clones in the sample; around nine tenths occur only once, and 3% to 4.5% lies in the top ten. Sequences were obtained from blood. Receptors originate from a woman aged 18-29 years in good health.

The rearrangement uses TRBV2 and TRBJ1-5; no clear D. The CDR3 loop spans 13 amino acids. V was pared by 8 bases and J by 3 bases, with 11 bases between. Germline CDR1 SNHLY, CDR2 FYNNEI. CDR3 DNA: TGTGCCAGCCGTAACCTCTACAATCAGCCCCAGCATTTT. This codes for CASRNLYNQPQHF.

A remark on this clone: The same CDR3 also results from other DNA sequences found in this sample. The CDR3 is CASSLGSTEAFF. As DNA, the CDR3 is TGTGCCAGCAGCTTGGGATCGACTGAAGCTTTCTTT. This rearrangement joins TRBV5-6 to TRBJ1-1; no firm D call. Germline assignment: CDR1 SGHDT and CDR2 YYEEEE. The germline V and J ends were trimmed by 0 bases and 5 bases, with 5 bases remaining between them. This CDR3 comprises 12 residues.

The chain couples TRBV10-2 to TRBJ1-1; D not certain. The CDR3 is 14 amino acids. V was trimmed by 2 bases and J by 4 bases, leaving 11 bases between them. CDR1 is WSHSY, CDR2 SAAADI, per germline. Here the CDR3 DNA reads TGCGCCAGCAGTGAGACTGAGGTGTTCACTGAAGCTTTCTTT. Translating it yields CASSETEVFTEAFF.

The chain uses TRBV12-3 or TRBV12-4 and TRBJ2-1, with D maybe TRBD2 (5 bases). CDR3 length equals 12 residues. Trimming left V 7 bases short and J 6 bases short, with 10 bases between. In nucleotides, the CDR3 is TGTGCCAGCAACCGAGGACTCAATGAGCAGTTCTTC. Translation: CASNRGLNEQFF.

This chain links TRBV6-1 with TRBJ1-2, with 11 bases aligning to TRBD1. Germline CDR1 reads MNHNS; CDR2 reads SASEGT. CDR3 length equals 15 residues. V lost 3 bases and J lost 4; bases outside the gene matches: 4. Here the CDR3 reads CASSDPGTGGYGYTF. Here the CDR3 DNA reads TGTGCCAGCAGTGACCCTGGGACAGGGGGCTATGGCTACACCTTC.

This chain connects TRBV27 to TRBJ1-1; D remains unclear. The CDR3 runs to 14 residues. Germline V gene data show CDR1 as MNHEY and CDR2 as SMNVEV (reference sequence). Trimming removed 0 bases at V and 5 bases at J, with 10 bases between. The CDR3 DNA is TGTGCCAGCAGTTTATCGCTGGGTTTGACTGAAGCTTTCTTT. It translates to CASSLSLGLTEAFF.

The rearrangement joins TRBV2 to TRBJ1-2, with TRBD1 matching 10 bases. This CDR3 contains 15 residues. Germline CDR1 reads SNHLY; CDR2 reads FYNNEI. The V and J ends lost 5 bases and 4 bases, in that order; junction bases with no gene match: 7. The CDR3 coding sequence is TGTGCCAGCAGTCACCCGGGACAGGGGACCTATGGCTACACCTTC. Protein: CASSHPGQGTYGYTF.

The gene calls are TRBV5-6 and TRBJ2-2, with TRBD1 matching 8 bases. Germline CDR1 SGHDT, CDR2 YYEEEE. The CDR3 totals 16 residues. Trimming at V came to 3 bases and at J to 2 bases, leaving 6 bases not matched to a gene. The CDR3 sequence is CASSWTDRGNTGELFF. In nucleotides, the CDR3 is TGTGCCAGCAGCTGGACCGACAGGGGTAACACCGGGGAGCTGTTTTTT. Variable domain in full (rest from reference TRBV5-6 and TRBJ2-2): DAGVTQSPTHLIKTRGQQVTLRCSPKSGHDTVSWYQQALGQGPQFIFQYYEEEERQRGNFPDRFSGHQFPNYSSELNVNALLLGDSALYLCASSWTDRGNTGELFFGEGSRLTVL.

This chain's CDR3 is CASSPLYDRGYNEQFF. Here the CDR3 DNA reads TGTGCCAGCAGTCCCCTCTACGACAGGGGATACAATGAGCAGTTCTTC. The gene calls are TRBV2 and TRBJ2-1, with 8 bases identical to TRBD1. This CDR3 has 16 amino acids. V shed 5 bases, J shed 4 bases, and the junction held 10 bases outside the gene matches. CDR1 is SNHLY, CDR2 FYNNEI, per germline.

The V and J genes are TRBV7-2 and TRBJ2-3; D unclear. This CDR3 spans 10 amino acids. Trimming took off 4 bases at V and 9 bases at J, with 5 bases between the two ends. Germline-derived CDR1 and CDR2 are SGHTA and FQGNSA. In DNA, the CDR3 is TGTGCCAGCAGCTCCGGGACGCAGTATTTT. It is translated as CASSSGTQYF.

The V call is TRBV18, the J call TRBJ1-4, with unresolved D. The CDR3 has 12 amino acids. V dropped 2 bases and J dropped 8 bases, with 6 bases sitting between them. The germline gives CDR1 KGHSH, CDR2 LQKENI. The CDR3 DNA reads TGTGCCAGCTCACCAAGAGAGGAAAAACTGTTTTTT. This gives the protein CASSPREEKLFF. The full variable domain, rest sourced from reference TRBV18 and TRBJ1-4, is NAGVMQNPRHLVRRRGQEARLRCSPMKGHSHVYWYRQLPEEGLKFMVYLQKENIIDESGMPKERFSAEFPKEGPSILRIQQVVRGDSAAYFCASSPREEKLFFGSGTQLSVL.

This chain connects TRBV29-1 to TRBJ2-5; D is perhaps TRBD2 (7 bases). This CDR3 is built from 15 residues. Germline V gene sequence: CDR1 SQVTM, CDR2 ANQGSEA. V was pared by 2 bases and J by 2 bases, with 15 bases between. CDR3 coding DNA: TGCAGCGTTGAACTCGGGGGGCAGCCTCAAGAGACCCAGTACTTC. It is translated as CSVELGGQPQETQYF.

The V gene is TRBV5-8, the J gene TRBJ2-7; D unresolved. CDR1 SGHTS and CDR2 YDEGEE come from the germline V gene. The V end was cut by 2 bases, the J end by 3 bases, with 6 bases between. The CDR3 sequence is 12 residues long. The CDR3 is CASSLGYYEQYF. In DNA form, the CDR3 reads TGTGCCAGCAGCTTAGGGTACTACGAGCAGTACTTC.

The chain uses TRBV10-2 and TRBJ1-2; possibly TRBD1 for D (5 bases). V was pared by 1 base and J by 8 bases, with 26 bases between. This CDR3 spans 18 amino acids. CDR1 and CDR2 (germline): WSHSY, SAAADI. The CDR3 region has the DNA TGCGCCAGCAGTGAGTATCCTCTGGCCAGGGACCAACTCCTCGGCTACACCTTC. Its translation: CASSEYPLARDQLLGYTF.

The J gene is TRBJ2-7, the V gene TRBV6-5, with D possibly matching TRBD1 (6 bases). The V gene's germline CDR1 is MNHEY and CDR2 SVGAGI. This CDR3 spans 14 amino acids. The germline V and J ends were trimmed by 8 bases and 5 bases, with 19 bases remaining between them. The CDR3 sequence: CASSTGQGLHEQYF. In DNA, the CDR3 is TGTGCCAGCTCTACCGGTCAGGGGCTACACGAGCAGTACTTC.

The chain employs TRBV6-5 and TRBJ1-6; D not resolved. The CDR3 consists of 15 residues. Germline CDR1 reads MNHEY; CDR2 reads SVGAGI. V lost 0 bases and J 10 bases, leaving 13 bases between the germline ends. The CDR3: CASSYSSGRGSPLHF. The CDR3 DNA reads as TGTGCCAGCAGTTACTCGAGCGGTCGCGGGTCACCCCTCCACTTT.

Details on this clone: The identical CDR3 is also encoded by other nucleotide sequences in the sample. This chain connects TRBV6-1 to TRBJ1-5; D is undetermined. There are 17 residues in the CDR3. Germline V lookup: CDR1 MNHNS, CDR2 SASEGT. The V and J ends lost 0 bases and 0 bases respectively, with 12 bases between them. The CDR3 DNA is TGTGCCAGCAGTGAAGCTGGTGCAGTATATAGCAATCAGCCCCAGCATTTT. Translating gives CASSEAGAVYSNQPQHF.

The V gene is TRBV3-1 (or the pseudogene TRBV3-2), the J gene TRBJ2-1; 11 nucleotides line up with TRBD2. Germline V CDR1 and CDR2: LGHDT, YNNKEL (reference sequence). CDR3 size: 16 residues. V shed 4 bases, J shed 6 bases, and the junction held 8 bases outside the gene matches. In DNA, the CDR3 is TGTGCCAGCAGCCCCGTGCCTAGCGGGGGGTTCAATGAGCAGTTCTTC. As protein: CASSPVPSGGFNEQFF.

A single count supports this clone. V usage is TRBV13 and J usage is TRBJ2-7; 10 bases are a match to TRBD2. With V trimmed by 5 bases and J by 5 bases, 9 bases remained unmatched. The CDR3 has 15 amino acids. From germline, CDR1 is PRHDT and CDR2 FYEKMQ (reference sequence). DNA of the CDR3: TGTGCCAGCAGCGGACGGGGACTAGCGTTCCACGAGCAGTACTTC. Amino acid sequence: CASSGRGLAFHEQYF.

The rearrangement links TRBV7-2 to TRBJ2-7; unclear D gene. The V and J ends lost 6 bases and 3 bases respectively, with 15 bases between them. This CDR3 has 14 residues. CDR1 is SGHTA, CDR2 FQGNSA, per germline. The CDR3 is CASRDPGIGYEQYF. In DNA, the CDR3 is TGTGCCAGCAGAGATCCCGGAATTGGCTACGAGCAGTACTTC.

This clone was observed once. The rearrangement joins TRBV5-1 to TRBJ2-7; D uncertain. Germline CDR1 reads SGHRS; CDR2 reads YFSETQ. This CDR3 region has 12 residues. V lost 0 bases and J 3 bases, leaving 4 bases between the germline ends. CDR3 nucleotides: TGCGCCAGCAGCTTGGGGAACTACGAGCAGTACTTC. Translated, it gives CASSLGNYEQYF.